Shown below are 28 T cell receptor beta chains from a single sample sequenced in a study of a mutant IDH1 vaccine in newly diagnosed glioma. These receptors lack a known antigen. The time point here: week 35, safety follow-up. Topical imiquimod was applied with each vaccine dose, which held 300 ug of mutant IDH1 20-mer peptide. Assay used: immunoSEQ multiplex PCR; TCRdb lists only in-frame clones, some missing. Of tens of thousands of clones in the sample, roughly 74% were seen once. This specimen was PBMCs, taken from a glioma patient whose treatment included an IDH1 peptide vaccine. These receptors were taken from a man in his forties or fifties with glioma.

The chain uses TRBV5-1 and TRBJ1-1; TRBD1 is a possible D gene (5 bases). Trimming removed 5 bases at V and 0 bases at J, with 11 bases between. Per germline, CDR1 SGHRS and CDR2 YFSETQ. The CDR3 contains 14 residues. CDR3 nucleotide sequence: TGCGCCAGCAGGGGCGGGGGGGTGAACACTGAAGCTTTCTTT. As protein: CASRGGGVNTEAFF.

The rearrangement links TRBV7-8 to TRBJ2-7; perhaps TRBD1 as D (6 bases). The germline V gene encodes CDR1 SGHVS and CDR2 FQNEAQ. V was pared by 5 bases and J by 0 bases, with 14 bases between. CDR3 length: 15 amino acids. CDR3 sequence: CASSVGADHSYEQYF. In DNA form, the CDR3 reads TGTGCCAGCAGCGTGGGGGCAGACCACTCCTACGAGCAGTACTTC. Based on the CDR3 plus reference TRBV7-8 and TRBJ2-7, the full variable domain is GAGVSQSPRYKVAKRGQDVALRCDPISGHVSLFWYQQALGQGPEFLTYFQNEAQLDKSGLPSDRFFAERPEGSVSTLKIQRTQQEDSAVYLCASSVGADHSYEQYFGPGTRLTVT.

V is TRBV7-2 and J is TRBJ2-3; 7 bases match TRBD2. The CDR3 runs 15 residues. Germline CDR1 is SGHTA and CDR2 is FQGNSA. The J segment lost 5 bases and the V segment lost 2 bases, leaving 7 bases of the junction unmatched. The DNA of the CDR3 is TGTGCCAGCAGCTTAACGGGGGGACGAGGAGATACGCAGTATTTT. It is translated as CASSLTGGRGDTQYF.

J is TRBJ2-3 and V is TRBV5-1, with D perhaps TRBD2 (6 bases). V was trimmed by 2 bases and J by 0 bases, leaving 10 bases between them. Germline CDR1 and CDR2: SGHRS and YFSETQ. This CDR3 region has 15 residues. CDR3: CASSFGGASTDTQYF. CDR3 nucleotides: TGCGCCAGCAGCTTCGGCGGGGCGAGCACAGATACGCAGTATTTT. The full variable domain, completed using reference TRBV5-1 and TRBJ2-3, is KAGVTQTPRYLIKTRGQQVTLSCSPISGHRSVSWYQQTPGQGLQFLFEYFSETQRNKGNFPGRFSGRQFSNSRSEMNVSTLELGDSALYLCASSFGGASTDTQYFGPGTRLTVL.

This CDR3 reads CAWRLAGGQTQYF. The CDR3 DNA reads as TGTGCCTGGAGGCTAGCGGGGGGACAGACCCAGTACTTC. The V gene is TRBV30, the J gene TRBJ2-5; TRBD2 matches at 11 bases. The germline gives CDR1 GTSNPN, CDR2 SVGIG (reference sequence). The junction had 3 bases not matched to a gene; V was cut back by 3 bases and J by 6 bases. The length of the CDR3 is 13 residues.

This clone was detected only once. The chain recombines TRBV7-2 with TRBJ1-1, with D maybe TRBD1 (5 bases). The length of the CDR3 is 15 residues. The V end lost 7 bases, the J end lost 1 base, and 16 bases lay between the germline ends. Germline V lookup: CDR1 SGHTA, CDR2 FQGNSA. The CDR3 sequence: CASTYGTGTNTEAFF. The CDR3 DNA reads as TGTGCCAGCACCTACGGCACAGGAACGAACACTGAAGCTTTCTTT.

This sequence joins TRBV5-4 and TRBJ1-2; 7 positions agree with TRBD1. Germline trimming cut 4 bases from V and 4 bases from J; bases unmatched to any gene: 7. The germline gives CDR1 SGHNT, CDR2 YYREEE (reference sequence). This CDR3 region has 14 residues. CDR3 in amino acids: CASSVEGQPYGYTF. In DNA, the CDR3 is TGTGCCAGCAGCGTCGAGGGACAGCCCTATGGCTACACCTTC.

This clone has only a few counts. In the same sample, other DNA sequences code for this CDR3. V is TRBV20-1 and J is TRBJ2-7; D not certain. The germline V gene has CDR1 DFQATT and CDR2 SNEGSKA (reference sequence). The CDR3 is made up of 11 amino acids. V lost 0 bases and J lost 2, with 2 bases in between. CDR3 bases: TGCAGTGCTAGAGACGCCTACGAGCAGTACTTC. Translating gives CSARDAYEQYF.

Only a few counts were recorded for this clone. The chain is built from TRBV30 and TRBJ1-4; D is possibly TRBD1 (6 bases). The CDR3 is made up of 14 amino acids. V was cut by 8 bases and J by 8 bases, with 21 bases left in between. CDR1 and CDR2 (germline): GTSNPN, SVGIG (reference sequence). The CDR3 is CAGGRQGKVEKLFF. The CDR3 DNA reads TGTGCCGGGGGGAGGCAGGGGAAGGTCGAAAAACTGTTTTTT.

This clone was counted a single time. DNA for the CDR3: TGTGCCATCACCGAGGCCCGGGGCAGGACTGAAGCTTTCTTT. This gives the protein CAITEARGRTEAFF. This chain connects TRBV10-3 to TRBJ1-1, with D possibly being TRBD1 (5 bases). Germline CDR1 is ENHRY and CDR2 is SYGVKD. This CDR3 has 14 residues. The V end was cut by 7 bases, the J end by 5 bases, with 17 bases between.

J is TRBJ2-1 and V is TRBV4-1; no clear D. Trimming took off 2 bases at V and 4 bases at J, with 3 bases between the two ends. CDR3 length: 12 amino acids. The germline V gene encodes CDR1 MGHRA and CDR2 YSYEKL. The CDR3 region is CASSQSYNEQFF. CDR3 DNA sequence: TGCGCCAGCAGCCAATCTTACAATGAGCAGTTCTTC.

The rearrangement links TRBV19 to TRBJ1-1, with D possibly matching TRBD1 (5 bases). The length of the CDR3 is 14 residues. CDR1 and CDR2 (germline): LNHDA, SQIVND (reference sequence). V gave up 5 bases and J gave up 0 bases, with 10 bases separating them. The CDR3 protein is CASSFATVNTEAFF. Written as DNA, the CDR3 is TGTGCCAGTAGTTTCGCGACAGTGAACACTGAAGCTTTCTTT.

The chain joins TRBV30 to TRBJ2-1, with a tentative D call TRBD1 (5 bases). CDR3 length: 13 residues. CDR1 is GTSNPN, CDR2 SVGIG, per germline (reference sequence). V shed 2 bases and J shed 5 bases, with 10 bases lying between them. CDR3 in amino acids: CAWSWGSNNEQFF. The CDR3, as DNA: TGTGCCTGGAGTTGGGGCAGCAACAATGAGCAGTTCTTC.

This chain links TRBV2 with TRBJ2-7; 9 nucleotides line up with TRBD1. CDR3 length equals 14 residues. The V segment lost 6 bases and the J segment 2 bases; nucleotides outside the gene matches: 5. Germline V lookup: CDR1 SNHLY, CDR2 FYNNEI. DNA for the CDR3: TGTGCCAGCAGGGGGGACAGGGTGACCTACGAGCAGTACTTC. This encodes CASRGDRVTYEQYF.

This chain joins TRBV4-1 and TRBJ1-6; D is ambiguous. The CDR3 runs to 16 residues. Trimming shortened V by 0 bases and J by 4 bases, and 10 bases separated the two germline ends. Per germline, CDR1 MGHRA and CDR2 YSYEKL. The CDR3: CASSQEWGNYNSPLHF. CDR3 DNA sequence: TGCGCCAGCAGCCAAGAATGGGGTAATTATAATTCACCCCTCCACTTT.

V and J are TRBV6-1 and TRBJ2-7, with 11 bases aligning to TRBD1. Losses at the gene ends were 3 bases for V and 0 bases for J; bases not matched to a gene: 4. The CDR3 is 16 residues long. Germline V gene sequence: CDR1 MNHNS, CDR2 SASEGT. CDR3 loop: CASSERGQGGSYEQYF. The CDR3 coding sequence is TGTGCCAGCAGTGAGCGGGGACAGGGGGGCTCCTACGAGCAGTACTTC.

This rearrangement joins TRBV2 to TRBJ1-2, with 7 bases identical to TRBD1. The CDR3 covers 14 residues. V gave up 6 bases and J gave up 0 bases; unmatched junction bases: 4. Germline values: CDR1 SNHLY, CDR2 FYNNEI. This CDR3 reads CASSADRANYGYTF. The CDR3 DNA reads TGTGCCAGCAGCGCCGACAGGGCTAACTATGGCTACACCTTC.

The V call is TRBV6-5, the J call TRBJ2-5; 9 bases agree with TRBD2. The V gene's germline CDR1 is MNHEY and CDR2 SVGAGI. V dropped 2 bases and J dropped 7; count of bases not matched to a gene: 2. This CDR3 is 13 amino acids long. The CDR3 spells CASSYTSGWTQYF. In nucleotides, the CDR3 is TGTGCCAGCAGTTACACTAGCGGGTGGACCCAGTACTTC.

This rearrangement joins TRBV29-1 to TRBJ2-1, with 9 bases matching TRBD2. Germline-derived CDR1 and CDR2 are SQVTM and ANQGSEA. The CDR3 contains 13 residues. V lost 5 bases and J lost 4; bases outside the gene matches: 3. CDR3 protein: CSVSAGGYNEQFF. In DNA, the CDR3 is TGCAGCGTTTCAGCGGGGGGTTACAATGAGCAGTTCTTC.

J is TRBJ1-2 and V is TRBV19; tentative D call: TRBD1 (6 bases). Per germline, CDR1 LNHDA and CDR2 SQIVND (reference sequence). V shed 2 bases and J shed 9 bases, with 13 bases lying between them. This CDR3 contains 13 residues. DNA of the CDR3: TGTGCCAGTAGTATATCAGCAGGGGATCGCTACACCTTC. It codes for CASSISAGDRYTF. The variable domain in full, with the rest retrieved from reference TRBV19 and TRBJ1-2, is DGGITQSPKYLFRKEGQNVTLSCEQNLNHDAMYWYRQDPGQGLRLIYYSQIVNDFQKGDIAEGYSVSREKKESFPLTVTSAQKNPTAFYLCASSISAGDRYTFGSGTRLTVV.

As DNA, the CDR3 is TGTGCCAGCAGCTTCAGGGAGGACTCAAACGGGGAGCTGTTTTTT. It specifies CASSFREDSNGELFF. The chain links TRBV11-2 to TRBJ2-2, with D perhaps TRBD2 (6 bases). Germline V gene sequence: CDR1 SGHAT, CDR2 FQNNGV. V shed 3 bases and J shed 7 bases, with 15 bases lying between them. This CDR3 spans 15 amino acids.

The chain links TRBV7-9 to TRBJ2-7; TRBD1 matches 9 bases. CDR3 length equals 13 residues. V dropped 5 bases and J dropped 5; count of bases not matched to a gene: 4. Germline CDR1 SEHNR, CDR2 FQNEAQ (reference sequence). This CDR3 is CASSRTGEDEQYF. CDR3 coding DNA: TGTGCCAGCAGCAGGACAGGGGAAGACGAGCAGTACTTC.

The sample holds one count of this clone. This chain uses TRBV9 with TRBJ1-2; D unresolved. The ends were cut back, 0 bases at V and 4 bases at J, with 10 bases in the middle. Germline loops: CDR1 SGDLS, CDR2 YYNGEE. This CDR3 spans 14 amino acids. The CDR3 loop reads CASSVGGFTYGYTF. DNA of the CDR3: TGTGCCAGCAGCGTAGGCGGGTTTACCTATGGCTACACCTTC.

This clone showed up just once. This chain connects TRBV9 to TRBJ2-3, with 7 bases that match TRBD2. The CDR3 totals 14 residues. Germline V lookup: CDR1 SGDLS, CDR2 YYNGEE. J gave up 3 bases and V 4 bases, and 5 bases lay outside the gene matches. As DNA, the CDR3 is TGTGCCAGCAGCCCCGAGGGAGGGACAGATACGCAGTATTTT. It encodes CASSPEGGTDTQYF.

By proportion, this clone is large. This chain joins TRBV7-9 and TRBJ1-1, with TRBD1 matching over 9 bases. The germline CDR1 and CDR2 sequences are SEHNR and FQNEAQ (reference sequence). V gave up 1 base and J gave up 5 bases; unmatched junction bases: 14. The CDR3 is 18 residues long. The CDR3 sequence: CASSLETGGVVSRTEAFF. CDR3 bases: TGTGCCAGCAGCTTAGAAACAGGGGGCGTCGTCTCTCGGACTGAAGCTTTCTTT.

A single count supports this clone. The chain uses TRBV10-1 and TRBJ1-2; the D is unclear. CDR1 and CDR2 (germline): WNHNN, SYGVQD (reference sequence). CDR3 size: 10 residues. The ends were cut back, 7 bases at V and 6 bases at J, with 6 bases in the middle. The CDR3 sequence is CASKVHGYTF. CDR3 nucleotide sequence: TGCGCCAGCAAGGTCCATGGCTACACCTTC.

This clone was found a few times. V gene TRBV13 combines with J gene TRBJ2-5, with no clear D. There are 14 residues in the CDR3. Germline CDR1 and CDR2: PRHDT and FYEKMQ (reference sequence). V was clipped by 4 bases and J by 3 bases, with 12 bases between them. The chain's CDR3 is CASSSTYTEETQYF. The CDR3 DNA reads as TGTGCCAGCAGCTCCACCTACACGGAAGAGACCCAGTACTTC.

V and J are TRBV28 and TRBJ2-7; no firm D call. Germline values: CDR1 MDHEN, CDR2 SYDVKM. The CDR3 consists of 13 residues. The V end was cut by 10 bases, the J end by 5 bases, with 18 bases between. CDR3 in amino acids: CATFRRASNEQYF. CDR3 nucleotides: TGTGCCACCTTCAGAAGGGCATCGAACGAGCAGTACTTC.